This T cell receptor (beta chain) stems from a study of CD8 T cells in Susac syndrome. The authors reverse transcribed roughly 0.5 to 1 ug RNA with random hexamers. The authors amplified TCR beta CDR3 across 54 Vbeta and 13 Jbeta using immunoSEQ multiplex PCR. TCRdb redid the calling of the immunoSEQ multiplex PCR reads with MiXCR, one entry per CDR3 protein. The sample holds 95,000 to 150,000 distinct CDR3 sequences, just under 95% seen once. The ends were cut back, 4 bases at V and 15 bases at J, with 17 bases in the middle. The CDR3 covers 12 residues. Germline CDR1 SGHNT, CDR2 YYREEE (reference sequence).

The receptor was derived from a human donor with Susac syndrome. The sample was CD8+ T cells from PBMCs. The chain joins TRBV5-4 to TRBJ2-1; D perhaps matches TRBD2 (6 bases). The CDR3 DNA reads as TGTGCCAGCAGCCGCGGCGGGGATTTTTGGTTCTTC. Encoded protein: CASSRGGDFWFF.